A selection of T cell receptor beta chains follows, all from one sample in a study of T cell responses to AZD1222 COVID-19 vaccine. Clones were read by immunoSEQ multiplex PCR, and TCRdb kept only the in-frame ones, dropping some. Seen here are fewer than 150,000 clones, over 65% observed once, and the top ten hold 4.1%. This specimen was peripheral blood, taken on day 0 of AZD1222 vaccination. These receptors all come from an adult in good health. Both conserved end residues are part of each CDR3. Fields, in order: J gene, clone size, V gene, D gene, CDR3 protein, CDR3 DNA. The D gene is left open where the match is weak. Rows give clone size only sometimes, using once, few, many, or a class for an expanded clone.

>TRBJ2-2|-|TRBV11-3|TRBD1
CASSSQGAGELFF
TGTGCCAGCAGCTCCCAGGGGGCCGGGGAGCTGTTTTTT
>TRBJ1-1|-|TRBV28|TRBD1
CASSGLDRGRGRTEAFF
TGTGCCAGCAGTGGGCTGGACAGGGGCAGGGGAAGAACTGAAGCTTTCTTT
>TRBJ1-3|-|TRBV5-1|-
CATMSEGNGNTIYF
TGCGCCACCATGTCAGAGGGGAATGGAAACACCATATATTTT
>TRBJ1-5|-|TRBV7-2|TRBD1
CASSPGTGSIGNQPQHF
TGTGCCAGCAGCCCCGGGACAGGGAGTATAGGGAATCAGCCCCAGCATTTT
>TRBJ2-7|-|TRBV7-9|-
CASSLEEKGYEQYF
TGTGCCAGCAGCTTAGAAGAGAAAGGCTACGAGCAGTACTTC
>TRBJ1-4|once|TRBV28|-
CASISTNEKLFF
TGTGCCAGCATCAGTACTAATGAAAAACTGTTTTTT
>TRBJ2-3|few|TRBV9|-
CASGFSRGARDTQYF
TGTGCCAGCGGTTTTTCTCGGGGTGCGAGGGATACGCAGTATTTT
>TRBJ1-4|-|TRBV2|-
CASSEALSRAKKLFF
TGTGCCAGCAGTGAAGCGCTGTCTAGGGCGAAAAAACTGTTTTTT
>TRBJ1-1|-|TRBV10-3|TRBD1
CAISEAQGENTEAFF
TGTGCCATCAGCGAAGCACAGGGGGAGAACACTGAAGCTTTCTTT
>TRBJ1-1|-|TRBV11-1|TRBD1
CASSPERDRALNQAFF
TGTGCCAGCAGCCCCGAGCGGGACAGAGCGTTAAATCAAGCTTTCTTT
>TRBJ2-2|-|TRBV7-3|-
CASSLIGAGELFF
TGTGCCAGCAGCTTAATAGGGGCCGGGGAGCTGTTTTTT
>TRBJ2-7|-|TRBV5-1|-
CASSLTGPVSEQYF
TGCGCCAGCAGCTTGACTGGGCCCGTGTCCGAGCAGTACTTC
>TRBJ1-6|-|TRBV5-1|-
CASSSEGGNSPLHF
TGCGCCAGCAGCTCGGAGGGGGGTAATTCACCCCTCCACTTT
>TRBJ1-4|-|TRBV19|TRBD1
CASSKGGTGEKLFF
TGTGCCAGTAGTAAAGGGGGGACAGGCGAAAAACTGTTTTTT
>TRBJ1-1|-|TRBV7-6|-
CASSPREYTNTEAFF
TGTGCCAGCAGCCCGCGAGAATACACGAACACTGAAGCTTTCTTT
>TRBJ1-2|-|TRBV28|-
CASSSHQNYGYTF
TGTGCCAGCAGTTCCCACCAAAACTATGGCTACACCTTC
>TRBJ2-5|-|TRBV5-4|TRBD1
CASSLVGTGPGETQYF
TGTGCCAGCAGCTTGGTAGGGACAGGGCCCGGGGAGACCCAGTACTTC
>TRBJ2-2|-|TRBV6-5|-
CASAGTYPPGELFF
TGTGCCAGCGCAGGGACCTATCCCCCCGGGGAGCTGTTTTTT
>TRBJ1-1|-|TRBV28|TRBD1
CASSPGTGGEYTEAFF
TGTGCCAGCTCCCCCGGGACAGGTGGGGAGTACACTGAAGCTTTCTTT
>TRBJ1-4|-|TRBV10-2|-
CATSIGQFNEKLFF
TGCGCCACCTCAATCGGACAGTTTAATGAAAAACTGTTTTTT
>TRBJ1-3|-|TRBV6-5|-
CASSWVQGTGNTIYF
TGTGCCAGCAGTTGGGTCCAGGGTACTGGAAACACCATATATTTT
>TRBJ2-1|-|TRBV9|-
CASSSRGRDEQFF
TGTGCCAGCAGCTCTCGGGGGCGCGATGAGCAGTTCTTC
>TRBJ2-3|few|TRBV28|-
CASNDRQGPDTQYF
TGTGCCAGCAACGACCGGCAGGGGCCAGATACGCAGTATTTT
>TRBJ2-3|-|TRBV19|-
CASSTGTRGVDTQYF
TGTGCCAGTAGTACCGGGACCAGGGGTGTAGATACGCAGTATTTT
>TRBJ1-1|-|TRBV10-2|-
CASSESMGYLNTEAFF
TGCGCCAGCAGTGAGTCGATGGGGTACTTGAACACTGAAGCTTTCTTT
>TRBJ1-2|-|TRBV28|-
CASSLNKAGSYGYTF
TGTGCCAGCAGTTTAAATAAGGCAGGAAGCTATGGCTACACCTTC
>TRBJ1-6|few|TRBV28|TRBD1
CASSSSRTGRVDSPLHF
TGTGCCAGCAGTTCCTCTCGGACAGGGAGGGTTGATTCACCCCTCCACTTT
>TRBJ1-4|-|TRBV27|-
CASSPYHGGDEKLFF
TGTGCCAGCAGTCCCTACCATGGGGGAGATGAAAAACTGTTTTTT
>TRBJ1-4|few|TRBV7-9|-
CASSLARTVRDEKLFF
TGTGCCAGCAGCTTAGCCCGGACAGTGAGGGATGAAAAACTGTTTTTT
>TRBJ2-7|-|TRBV29-1|-
CSVKGTLYEQYF
TGCAGCGTTAAGGGAACCCTCTACGAGCAGTACTTC
>TRBJ2-5|-|TRBV25-1|TRBD2
CASSPRGAGGRETQYF
TGTGCCAGCAGTCCCCGAGGAGCGGGGGGCCGGGAGACCCAGTACTTC
>TRBJ1-4|once|TRBV6-5|-
CASSRGGNEKLFF
TGTGCCAGCAGTCGAGGGGGTAATGAAAAACTGTTTTTT
>TRBJ2-5|-|TRBV7-9|-
CASSLEGRAGAQYF
TGTGCCAGCAGCTTAGAGGGACGGGCAGGAGCCCAGTACTTC
>TRBJ2-2|-|TRBV5-1|-
CASSLESTNTGELFF
TGCGCCAGCAGCTTGGAGTCCACGAACACCGGGGAGCTGTTTTTT
>TRBJ2-1|-|TRBV29-1|TRBD2
CSIKAGGPGNEQFF
TGCAGCATTAAAGCGGGGGGGCCTGGCAATGAGCAGTTCTTC
>TRBJ1-1|-|TRBV11-1|-
CASSSHGPNTEAFF
TGTGCCAGCAGCTCCCACGGCCCGAACACTGAAGCTTTCTTT